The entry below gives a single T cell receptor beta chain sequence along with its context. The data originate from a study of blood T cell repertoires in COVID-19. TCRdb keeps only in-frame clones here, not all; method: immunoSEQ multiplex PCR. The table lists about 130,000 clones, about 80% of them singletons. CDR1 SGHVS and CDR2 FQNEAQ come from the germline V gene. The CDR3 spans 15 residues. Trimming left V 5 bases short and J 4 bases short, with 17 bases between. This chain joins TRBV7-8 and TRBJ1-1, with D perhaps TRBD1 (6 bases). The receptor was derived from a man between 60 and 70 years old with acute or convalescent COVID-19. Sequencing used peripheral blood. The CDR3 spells CASSPLGGRGTEAFF. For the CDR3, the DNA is TGTGCCAGCAGCCCCCTTGGGGGCAGAGGCACTGAAGCTTTCTTT.